The 4 T cell receptor beta chains given below trace back to one sample, sequenced in a study of identical twins. MiXCR, run by TCRdb on the 5' RACE reads, gives a single entry per CDR3 protein. This table has 700,000 or so distinct CDR3 sequences, 8% to 9% appearing once. The same data also went into a second study, on yellow fever vaccine responses in identical twins.

The sequencing input was PBMCs. The receptors come from a young woman in good health.

A word on this clonotype: With a much larger clone just one base away, this may be a read error. The chain recombines TRBV12-3 or TRBV12-4 with TRBJ2-1, with D unclear. Deletions cut 8 bases from V and 6 bases from J, with 11 bases between. This CDR3 has 12 amino acids. CDR3 coding DNA: TGTGCCAGCGGATCCCGGTCCAATGAGCAGTTCTTC. Amino acids: CASGSRSNEQFF.

There are many counts of this clonotype. The J gene is TRBJ2-1, the V gene TRBV5-1, with 13 nucleotides matching TRBD2. This CDR3 is built from 19 residues. V lost 3 bases, J lost 0 bases, and 9 bases stayed unmatched. From germline, CDR1 is SGHRS and CDR2 YFSETQ. CDR3 sequence reads: CASSSRLAGGRSSYNEQFF. The CDR3 nucleotides read TGCGCCAGCAGCTCCAGACTAGCGGGGGGCCGGAGCTCCTACAATGAGCAGTTCTTC.

In this sample, this clonotype turned up many times. The chain combines TRBV6-5 with TRBJ1-2; the match to TRBD1 covers 7 bases. The germline V gene has CDR1 MNHEY and CDR2 SVGAGI. The CDR3 has 16 amino acids. With V trimmed by 2 bases and J by 3 bases, 9 bases remained unmatched. CDR3 amino acids: CASSYLAGGLDYGYTF. The CDR3 coding sequence is TGTGCCAGCAGTTACCTGGCAGGGGGTCTTGACTATGGCTACACCTTC.

This clonotype has a handful of counts. This chain links TRBV5-1 with TRBJ2-2, with 10 bases aligning to TRBD1. CDR1 is SGHRS, CDR2 YFSETQ, per germline. The CDR3 has 16 amino acids. Germline trimming cut 4 bases from V and 4 bases from J; bases unmatched to any gene: 7. DNA for the CDR3: TGCGCCAGCAGCGCGCGGGACAGGGGTAGCACCGGGGAGCTGTTTTTT. Amino acids: CASSARDRGSTGELFF.